This T cell receptor beta chain was retrieved from a study of shared clonotypes between healthy human individuals. Assay: immunoSEQ multiplex PCR; the TCRdb copy retains only in-frame clones and omits some. The table includes over 2 million clones, roughly 95% detected once. Trimming cost V 2 bases and J 0 bases, with 8 bases left between them. From germline, CDR1 is SGHTS and CDR2 YDEGEE. The CDR3 totals 15 residues. CD8 cells regarded as naive lacked CD45RO, were positively chosen for CCR7, and omitted terminally differentiated effector memory CD45RA+ cells. The sample was naive CD8+ T cells sorted from blood. The receptor was derived from a man aged 18 to 29 in good health. The rearrangement links TRBV5-8 to TRBJ2-2, with D hard to call. The CDR3 DNA is TGTGCCAGCAGCTTAGGCATGTCGAACACCGGGGAGCTGTTTTTT. Translation gives CASSLGMSNTGELFF.